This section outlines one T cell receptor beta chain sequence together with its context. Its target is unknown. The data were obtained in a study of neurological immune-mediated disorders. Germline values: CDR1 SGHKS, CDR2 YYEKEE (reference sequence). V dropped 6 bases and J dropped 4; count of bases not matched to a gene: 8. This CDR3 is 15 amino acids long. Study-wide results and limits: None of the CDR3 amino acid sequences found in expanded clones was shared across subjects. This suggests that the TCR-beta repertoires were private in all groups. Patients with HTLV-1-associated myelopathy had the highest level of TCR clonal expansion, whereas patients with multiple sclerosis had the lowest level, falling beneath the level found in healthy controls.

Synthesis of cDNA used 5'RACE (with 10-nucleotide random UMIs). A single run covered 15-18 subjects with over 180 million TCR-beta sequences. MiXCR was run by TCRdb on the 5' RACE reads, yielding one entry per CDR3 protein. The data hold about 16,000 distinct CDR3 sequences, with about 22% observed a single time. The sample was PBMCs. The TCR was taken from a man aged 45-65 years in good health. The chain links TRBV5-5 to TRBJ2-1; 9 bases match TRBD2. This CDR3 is CASIHDLAGYNEQFF. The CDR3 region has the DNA TGTGCCAGCATCCACGACCTAGCGGGATACAATGAGCAGTTCTTC.